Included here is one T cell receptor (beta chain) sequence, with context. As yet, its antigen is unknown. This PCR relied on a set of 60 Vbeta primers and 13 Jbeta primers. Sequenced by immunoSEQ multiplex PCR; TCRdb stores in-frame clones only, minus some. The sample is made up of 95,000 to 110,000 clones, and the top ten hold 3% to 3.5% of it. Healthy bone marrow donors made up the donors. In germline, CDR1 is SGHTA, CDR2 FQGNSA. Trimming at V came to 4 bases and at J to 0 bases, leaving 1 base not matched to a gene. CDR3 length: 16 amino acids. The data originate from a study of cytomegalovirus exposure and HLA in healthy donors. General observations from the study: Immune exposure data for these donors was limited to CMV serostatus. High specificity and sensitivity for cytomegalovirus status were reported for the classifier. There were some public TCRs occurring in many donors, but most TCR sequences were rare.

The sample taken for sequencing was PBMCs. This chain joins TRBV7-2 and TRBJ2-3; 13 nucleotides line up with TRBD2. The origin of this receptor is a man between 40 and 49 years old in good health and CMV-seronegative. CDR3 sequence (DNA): TGTGCCAGCAGCTGGACTAGCGGGAGCAGCACAGATACGCAGTATTTT. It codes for CASSWTSGSSTDTQYF.